A single sample is the source of the 30 T cell receptor beta chains below, sequenced in a study of human T cells and chemical hapten exposure. Specified time point: patch test 2, 6 weeks after DPC sensitization. The sample's treatment: therapeutic diphenylcyclopropenone sensitization with weekly scalp DPC. Sequencing started from total RNA isolated from unfractionated whole blood. One entry per CDR3 protein, called by TCRdb with MiXCR from the RACE reads. The data contain tens of thousands of distinct CDR3 sequences, 9.5% to 10% of them seen just once; the ten biggest clones take up around 15%. This sample comprised whole blood, obtained in connection with sensitization to the hapten diphenylcyclopropenone (DPC). All receptors derive from a woman under 40 with alopecia areata. Some clones in this sample may be carry-over from other donors' samples.

The rearrangement links TRBV4-1 to TRBJ2-2, with TRBD1 identical over 10 bases. Trimming cost V 4 bases and J 1 base; bases outside gene matches: 6. The CDR3 is made up of 17 amino acids. Germline assignment: CDR1 MGHRA and CDR2 YSYEKL. As DNA, the CDR3 is TGCGCCAGCAGCCCGGGACAGGGGCGCGGGAACACCGGGGAGCTGTTTTTT. Encoded protein: CASSPGQGRGNTGELFF.

The table lists this clonotype with many counts. The chain has TRBV7-9 and TRBJ2-1; 10 bases are shared with TRBD2. CDR1 is SEHNR and CDR2 is FQNEAQ in the germline V gene (reference sequence). The CDR3 has 16 amino acids. V trimming: 7 bases; J trimming: 3 bases; junction bases outside the gene matches: 9. The CDR3 region is CASTPSGGAGYNEQFF. The CDR3 DNA sequence: TGTGCCAGCACTCCGAGCGGGGGGGCCGGCTACAATGAGCAGTTCTTC.

J is TRBJ2-1 and V is TRBV10-3; TRBD2 agrees at 12 bases. CDR1 is ENHRY and CDR2 is SYGVKD in the germline V gene. This CDR3 has 16 amino acids. With V trimmed by 6 bases and J by 9 bases, 12 bases remained unmatched. The CDR3 nucleotides are TGTGCCATCAGCCAGACTAGCGGGGGAGCTGGCGGTGAGCAGTTCTTC. This sequence encodes CAISQTSGGAGGEQFF.

This clonotype was seen at least ten times. This chain uses TRBV19 with TRBJ2-3; D gene unclear. The germline CDR1 and CDR2 sequences are LNHDA and SQIVND (reference sequence). Trimming took off 3 bases at V and 0 bases at J, with 10 bases between the two ends. This CDR3 is built from 15 residues. The chain's CDR3 is CASSIMAASTDTQYF. The CDR3 nucleotides read TGTGCCAGTAGTATCATGGCGGCTAGCACAGATACGCAGTATTTT.

This clonotype has more than one count but fewer than ten. The chain joins TRBV27 to TRBJ2-7; no definite D call. Trimming pared 3 bases from V and 5 bases from J, leaving 5 bases between. The CDR3 contains 11 residues. CDR1 and CDR2 from the germline V gene are MNHEY and SMNVEV (reference sequence). Here the CDR3 reads CASSLGNEQYF. The CDR3 nucleotides are TGTGCCAGCAGTTTGGGGAACGAGCAGTACTTC.

In this sample, this clonotype turned up a few times. This rearrangement joins TRBV28 to TRBJ2-7; D is possibly TRBD1 or TRBD2 (6 bases each). The CDR3 sequence is 14 residues long. The V end was cut by 8 bases, the J end by 0 bases, with 14 bases between. Germline values: CDR1 MDHEN, CDR2 SYDVKM. CDR3 loop: CASQKRGDSYEQYF. The CDR3 coding sequence is TGTGCCAGCCAGAAAAGGGGGGACTCCTACGAGCAGTACTTC.

This chain uses TRBV7-6 with TRBJ2-7; no definite D call. CDR1 and CDR2 (germline): SGHVS, FNYEAQ. CDR3 size: 14 residues. V shed 4 bases and J shed 3 bases, with 13 bases lying between them. The CDR3 reads CASSSGPEVYEQYF. The CDR3 nucleotides are TGTGCCAGCAGCTCCGGGCCTGAGGTCTACGAGCAGTACTTC.

This clonotype was seen only a few times. This rearrangement joins TRBV29-1 to TRBJ1-1; D is perhaps TRBD1 (5 bases). V lost 3 bases to trimming and J lost 6 bases, with 11 bases between them. The V gene's germline CDR1 is SQVTM and CDR2 ANQGSEA. The CDR3 loop spans 12 amino acids. The CDR3: CSVEGGDAEAFF. The DNA of the CDR3 is TGCAGCGTTGAGGGGGGTGACGCTGAAGCTTTCTTT.

This clonotype appeared many times. The V call is TRBV20-1, the J call TRBJ1-1; D is possibly TRBD1 (6 bases). Trimming cost V 0 bases and J 6 bases, with 20 bases left between them. The CDR3 consists of 16 residues. CDR1 and CDR2 from the germline V gene are DFQATT and SNEGSKA (reference sequence). As DNA, the CDR3 is TGCAGTGCTAGAGATTCAGGGGTCCTGGGAAGAGCTGAAGCTTTCTTT. It codes for CSARDSGVLGRAEAFF.

The gene calls are TRBV28 and TRBJ1-4, with 7 positions matching TRBD1. Trimming took 5 bases from V and 12 from J; bases not matched to a gene: 15. CDR3 length: 15 amino acids. Germline V gene sequence: CDR1 MDHEN, CDR2 SYDVKM. The CDR3 DNA reads as TGTGCCAGCAGTATAACAGGGGTGCAGCAGGGAGAACTGTTTTTT. Its translation is CASSITGVQQGELFF.

V and J are TRBV18 and TRBJ2-5; 9 nucleotides align to TRBD1. The V segment lost 3 bases and the J segment 3 bases; nucleotides outside the gene matches: 2. Germline CDR1 is KGHSH and CDR2 is LQKENI. CDR3 length: 14 amino acids. The DNA of the CDR3 is TGTGCCAGCTCACCTCGGACAGGGGAAGAGACCCAGTACTTC. It translates to CASSPRTGEETQYF.

Of note for this clonotype: A much larger clone sits a single nucleotide away, making a read error possible. V and J are TRBV7-9 and TRBJ2-3, with D hard to call. From germline, CDR1 is SEHNR and CDR2 FQNEAQ (reference sequence). Trimming took 5 bases from V and 10 from J, leaving 34 bases between them. CDR3 length equals 19 residues. In DNA, the CDR3 is TGTGCCAGCAGCCCCGTAGTCAGAAACTATACCTACACACCCCTCGCGCAGTATTTT. It specifies CASSPVVRNYTYTPLAQYF.

This clonotype was seen a few times. The junction does not match germline at one end; this may be a read error. This sequence joins TRBV4-2 and TRBJ2-7, with D tentatively TRBD1 (5 bases). There are 15 residues in the CDR3. The germline V gene has CDR1 LGHNA and CDR2 YNFKEQ. CDR3 nucleotides: TGTGCCAGCAGCCAAGCTGGAGCAGGGTCAGGCGAGCAGCACTTC. Its protein is CASSQAGAGSGEQHF.

Regarding this clonotype: A clone one base away is much larger, so this may be a read error. V is TRBV20-1 and J is TRBJ2-1, with D tentatively TRBD2 (7 bases). The length of the CDR3 is 16 residues. The ends were cut back, 6 bases at V and 9 bases at J, with 27 bases in the middle. Germline-derived CDR1 and CDR2 are DFQATT and SNEGSKA (reference sequence). In DNA, the CDR3 is TGCAGTGCCAACGACCCATCGACTAGCAGGGGAGTTGAGCAGTTCTTC. Amino acid sequence: CSANDPSTSRGVEQFF.

This chain links TRBV7-3 with TRBJ2-3; TRBD2 agrees at 7 bases. J lost 2 bases, V lost 5 bases, and 7 bases had no gene match. CDR1 is SGHTA, CDR2 FQGTGA, per germline. This CDR3 is 15 amino acids long. The CDR3 spells CASSLQRGSTDTQYF. CDR3 bases: TGTGCCAGCAGCCTCCAGCGGGGCTCCACAGATACGCAGTATTTT.

This sequence joins TRBV6-4 and TRBJ2-1; TRBD1 might be the D (7 bases). Trimming took 2 bases from V and 5 from J, leaving 16 bases between them. Germline values: CDR1 MRHNA, CDR2 SNTAGT. The CDR3 loop spans 16 amino acids. CDR3 DNA: TGTGCCAGCAGTGACCAGGGGGGTTCGAAACACAATGAGCAGTTCTTC. It codes for CASSDQGGSKHNEQFF.

This chain links TRBV20-1 with TRBJ1-1; D unclear. Germline values: CDR1 DFQATT, CDR2 SNEGSKA (reference sequence). Trimming took 1 base from V and 8 from J, leaving 11 bases between them. The CDR3 is 12 residues long. The CDR3 DNA reads TGCAGTGCTAGAGTCGGGTCTACAGAAGCTTTCTTT. Translating it yields CSARVGSTEAFF.

This clonotype was seen more than once but under ten times. This chain uses TRBV20-1 with TRBJ1-1; the match to TRBD1 covers 9 bases. This CDR3 has 14 residues. V lost 1 base to trimming and J lost 5 bases; unmatched junction nucleotides: 5. CDR1 and CDR2 from the germline V gene are DFQATT and SNEGSKA (reference sequence). This CDR3 reads CSARGDRDGTEAFF. CDR3 DNA: TGCAGTGCTAGAGGGGACAGGGACGGTACTGAAGCTTTCTTT.

This clonotype was picked up a small number of times. V usage is TRBV4-3 and J usage is TRBJ2-1; unclear D gene. Per germline, CDR1 LGHNA and CDR2 YSLEER. Trimming pared 1 base from V and 2 bases from J, leaving 9 bases between. The CDR3 contains 15 residues. For the CDR3, the DNA is TGCGCCAGCAGCCAAGGGACGGTGACCTACAATGAGCAGTTCTTC. As protein: CASSQGTVTYNEQFF.

The chain couples TRBV5-1 to TRBJ2-4; TRBD2 is a possible D gene (5 bases). Trimming shortened V by 1 base and J by 8 bases, and 13 bases separated the two germline ends. The CDR3 loop spans 14 amino acids. Germline CDR1 is SGHRS and CDR2 is YFSETQ. The CDR3 nucleotides are TGCGCCAGCAGCTTGCCCGGGTCGCGGGACATTCAGTACTTC. Its protein is CASSLPGSRDIQYF.

This clonotype was seen ten or more times. The genes are TRBV7-3 and TRBJ2-2; 7 nucleotides agree with TRBD1. V dropped 5 bases and J dropped 3; count of bases not matched to a gene: 3. The CDR3 has 14 amino acids. The germline CDR1 and CDR2 sequences are SGHTA and FQGTGA. CDR3 DNA: TGTGCCAGCAGCAGAGACAGGGACACCGGGGAGCTGTTTTTT. Protein: CASSRDRDTGELFF.

This clonotype came up a few times. This chain connects TRBV7-8 to TRBJ2-5, with D unresolved. The CDR3 contains 11 residues. Germline V gene sequence: CDR1 SGHVS, CDR2 FQNEAQ. Trimming stripped 5 bases from V and 5 bases from J, with 6 bases between. CDR3 loop: CASSPSETQYF. DNA of the CDR3: TGTGCCAGCAGCCCCTCTGAGACCCAGTACTTC.

This clonotype came up many times. The rearrangement joins TRBV29-1 to TRBJ2-1, with no clear D. CDR1 and CDR2 (germline): SQVTM, ANQGSEA. The CDR3 loop spans 13 amino acids. Deletions cut 3 bases from V and 6 bases from J, with 12 bases between. The CDR3 loop reads CSVDHQLSNEQFF. The CDR3 DNA follows: TGCAGCGTTGATCATCAGCTGTCCAATGAGCAGTTCTTC.

This clonotype occurred a few times. V usage is TRBV30 and J usage is TRBJ2-2; D not certain. CDR1 GTSNPN and CDR2 SVGIG come from the germline V gene (reference sequence). The CDR3 is 15 amino acids. V was clipped by 2 bases and J by 9 bases, with 19 bases between them. CDR3 nucleotide sequence: TGTGCCTGGAGTACTCCGGGCCCACGGACCCGGGAGCTGTTTTTT. Amino acid sequence: CAWSTPGPRTRELFF.

This clonotype is judged medium-sized. The chain has TRBV4-3 and TRBJ2-1; D is unresolved. The CDR3 sequence is 15 residues long. The V end lost 0 bases, the J end lost 8 bases, and 14 bases lay between the germline ends. CDR1 LGHNA and CDR2 YSLEER come from the germline V gene. For the CDR3, the DNA is TGCGCCAGCAGCCAAGATGGCCAGTACGTGGATGAGCAGTTCTTC. This translates into CASSQDGQYVDEQFF.

The chain is built from TRBV6-2 or TRBV6-3 and TRBJ1-5; no firm D call. V lost 7 bases and J 1 base, leaving 11 bases between the germline ends. The CDR3 is 14 amino acids. The germline V gene encodes CDR1 MNHEY and CDR2 SVGEGT. The CDR3 region has the DNA TGTGCCAGCACCCCGTCACTCAGCAATCAGCCCCAGCATTTT. This sequence encodes CASTPSLSNQPQHF.

The chain joins TRBV7-3 to TRBJ2-3; D not certain. V lost 11 bases and J lost 0, with 9 bases in between. The CDR3 contains 12 residues. CDR1 is SGHTA, CDR2 FQGTGA, per germline. The CDR3 spells CAYRQSTDTQYF. In nucleotides, the CDR3 is TGTGCCTATAGGCAGAGCACAGATACGCAGTATTTT.

The genes are TRBV28 and TRBJ1-4; tentative D call: TRBD1 (5 bases). The ends were cut back, 6 bases at V and 5 bases at J, with 22 bases in the middle. Germline V gene lookup returns CDR1 MDHEN and CDR2 SYDVKM. The CDR3 is 17 residues long. CDR3 in amino acids: CASSSPGEALENEKLFF. The CDR3 DNA is TGTGCCAGCAGCTCCCCGGGGGAGGCGCTGGAAAATGAAAAACTGTTTTTT.

This clonotype appeared many times. This chain uses TRBV29-1 with TRBJ2-7; tentative D call: TRBD2 (6 bases). Per germline, CDR1 SQVTM and CDR2 ANQGSEA. V was pared by 6 bases and J by 3 bases, with 15 bases between. The CDR3 has 13 amino acids. The CDR3, as DNA: TGCAGCGTGGGGAGCGGGCCCCTCTACGAGCAGTACTTC. Translation gives CSVGSGPLYEQYF.

The chain combines TRBV29-1 with TRBJ2-1; unclear D gene. V gave up 4 bases and J gave up 7 bases, with 8 bases separating them. Germline values: CDR1 SQVTM, CDR2 ANQGSEA. This CDR3 is built from 11 residues. The DNA for the CDR3 is TGCAGCGTTGTATCCCAAAATGAGCAGTTCTTC. This codes for CSVVSQNEQFF.